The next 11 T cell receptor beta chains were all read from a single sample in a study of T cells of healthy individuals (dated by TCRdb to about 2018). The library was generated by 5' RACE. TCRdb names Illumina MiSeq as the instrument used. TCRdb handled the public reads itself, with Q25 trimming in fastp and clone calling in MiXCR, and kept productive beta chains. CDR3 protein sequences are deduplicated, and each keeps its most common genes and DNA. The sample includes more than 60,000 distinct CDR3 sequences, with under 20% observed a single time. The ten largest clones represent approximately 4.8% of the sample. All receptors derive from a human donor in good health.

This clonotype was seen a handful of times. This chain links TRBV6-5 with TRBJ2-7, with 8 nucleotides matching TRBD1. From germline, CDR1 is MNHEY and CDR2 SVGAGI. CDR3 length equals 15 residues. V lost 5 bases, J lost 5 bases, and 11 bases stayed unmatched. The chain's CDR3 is CASSLTGTGSNEQYF. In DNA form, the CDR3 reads TGTGCCAGCAGTCTAACTGGGACAGGTTCCAACGAGCAGTACTTC.

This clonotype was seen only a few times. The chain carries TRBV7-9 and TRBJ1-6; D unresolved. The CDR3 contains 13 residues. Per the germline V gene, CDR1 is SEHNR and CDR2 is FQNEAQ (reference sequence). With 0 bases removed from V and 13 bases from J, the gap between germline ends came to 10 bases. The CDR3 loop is CASSLANSGPLHF. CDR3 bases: TGTGCCAGCAGCTTAGCGAACAGTGGCCCCCTCCACTTT.

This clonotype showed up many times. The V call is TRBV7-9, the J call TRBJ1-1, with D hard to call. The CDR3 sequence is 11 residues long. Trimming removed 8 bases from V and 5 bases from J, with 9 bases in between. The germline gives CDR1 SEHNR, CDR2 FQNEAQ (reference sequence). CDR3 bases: TGTGCCAGCGGTCAGCTGACTGAAGCTTTCTTT. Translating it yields CASGQLTEAFF.

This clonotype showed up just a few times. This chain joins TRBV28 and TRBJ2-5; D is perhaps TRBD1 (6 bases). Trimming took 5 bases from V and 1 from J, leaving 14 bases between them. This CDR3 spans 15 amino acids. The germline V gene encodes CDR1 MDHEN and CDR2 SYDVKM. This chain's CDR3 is CASSRPDSPQETQYF. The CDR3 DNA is TGTGCCAGCAGTCGACCGGACAGTCCCCAAGAGACCCAGTACTTC.

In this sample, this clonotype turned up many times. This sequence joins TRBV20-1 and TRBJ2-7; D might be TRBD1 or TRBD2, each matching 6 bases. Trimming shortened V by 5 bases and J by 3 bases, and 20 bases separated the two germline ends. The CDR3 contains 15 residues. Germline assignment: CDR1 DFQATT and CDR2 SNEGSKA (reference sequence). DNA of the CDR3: TGCAGTGCTCCCCGTCCCGGGGGCAGGATCTACGAGCAGTACTTC. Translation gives CSAPRPGGRIYEQYF.

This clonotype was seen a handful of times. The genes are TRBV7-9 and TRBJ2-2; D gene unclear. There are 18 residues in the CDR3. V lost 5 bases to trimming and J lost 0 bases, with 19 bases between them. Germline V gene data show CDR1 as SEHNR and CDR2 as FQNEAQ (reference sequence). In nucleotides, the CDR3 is TGTGCCAGCAGCCCCCCCAATGTCCGATACTCGAACACCGGGGAGCTGTTTTTT. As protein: CASSPPNVRYSNTGELFF.

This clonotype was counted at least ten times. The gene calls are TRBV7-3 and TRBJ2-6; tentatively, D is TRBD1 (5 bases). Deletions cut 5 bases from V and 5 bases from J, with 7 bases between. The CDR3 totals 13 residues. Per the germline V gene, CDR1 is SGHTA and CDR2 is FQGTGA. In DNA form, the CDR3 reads TGTGCCAGCAGCGGACACCGGGCCAACGTCCTGACTTTC. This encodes CASSGHRANVLTF.

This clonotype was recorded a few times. CDR3 DNA: TGTGCCAGCAGCCACGACATCTATAATTCACCCCTCCACTTT. This sequence encodes CASSHDIYNSPLHF. This chain connects TRBV6-2 or TRBV6-3 to TRBJ1-6; D is unclear. V was cut by 6 bases and J by 3 bases, with 9 bases left in between. The CDR3 loop spans 14 amino acids. Germline V gene lookup returns CDR1 MNHEY and CDR2 SVGEGT.

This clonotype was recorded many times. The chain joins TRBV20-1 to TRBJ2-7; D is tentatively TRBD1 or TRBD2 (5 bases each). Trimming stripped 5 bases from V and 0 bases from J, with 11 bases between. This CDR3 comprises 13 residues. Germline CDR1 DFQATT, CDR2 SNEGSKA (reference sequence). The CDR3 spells CSARRDRSYEQYF. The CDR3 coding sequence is TGCAGTGCTCGAAGGGACCGCTCCTACGAGCAGTACTTC.

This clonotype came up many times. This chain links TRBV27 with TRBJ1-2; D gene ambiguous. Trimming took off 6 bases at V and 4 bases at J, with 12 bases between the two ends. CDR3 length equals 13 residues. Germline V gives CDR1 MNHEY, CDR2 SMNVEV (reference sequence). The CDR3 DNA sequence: TGTGCCAGCAGGGCGAGAGGAGTCTATGGCTACACCTTC. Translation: CASRARGVYGYTF.

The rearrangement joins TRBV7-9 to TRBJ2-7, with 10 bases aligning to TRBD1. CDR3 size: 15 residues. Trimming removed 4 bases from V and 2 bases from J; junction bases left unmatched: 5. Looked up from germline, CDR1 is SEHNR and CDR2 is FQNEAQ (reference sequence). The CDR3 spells CASSSPGQGPYEQYF. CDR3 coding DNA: TGTGCCAGCAGCTCTCCGGGACAGGGGCCCTACGAGCAGTACTTC.